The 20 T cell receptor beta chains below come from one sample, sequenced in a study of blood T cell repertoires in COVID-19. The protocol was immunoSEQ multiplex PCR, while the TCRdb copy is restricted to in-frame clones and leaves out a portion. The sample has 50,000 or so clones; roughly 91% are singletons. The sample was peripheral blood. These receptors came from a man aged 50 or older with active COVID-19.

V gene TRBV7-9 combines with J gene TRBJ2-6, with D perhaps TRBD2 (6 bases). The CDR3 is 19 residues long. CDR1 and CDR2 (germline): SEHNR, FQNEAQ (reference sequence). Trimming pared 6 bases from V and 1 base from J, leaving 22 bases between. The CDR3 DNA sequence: TGTGCCAGCAGGCCGGGGGTCGCAACCCGGGAATCTGGGGCCAACGTCCTGACTTTC. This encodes CASRPGVATRESGANVLTF.

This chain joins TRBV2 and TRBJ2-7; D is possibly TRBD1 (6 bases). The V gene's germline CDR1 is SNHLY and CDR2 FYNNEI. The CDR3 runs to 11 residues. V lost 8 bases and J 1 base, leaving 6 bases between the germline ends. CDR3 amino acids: CASQGSYEQYF. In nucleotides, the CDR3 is TGTGCCAGCCAGGGGTCCTACGAGCAGTACTTC.

CDR3 sequence (DNA): TGTGCCAGCACCTGGACAGGGACAGAGACCCAGTACTTC. Encoded protein: CASTWTGTETQYF. The rearrangement joins TRBV12-3 or TRBV12-4 to TRBJ2-5; 8 positions agree with TRBD1. The V and J ends lost 7 bases and 4 bases, in that order; junction bases with no gene match: 5. This CDR3 comprises 13 residues.

CDR3 nucleotide sequence: TGTGCCAGCAGTGACAGCGGGACTACCAGCACAGATACGCAGTATTTT. It codes for CASSDSGTTSTDTQYF. The rearrangement links TRBV6-4 to TRBJ2-3, with 7 bases that match TRBD2. Germline V CDR1 and CDR2: MRHNA, SNTAGT. There are 16 residues in the CDR3. Trimming cost V 2 bases and J 0 bases; bases outside gene matches: 5.

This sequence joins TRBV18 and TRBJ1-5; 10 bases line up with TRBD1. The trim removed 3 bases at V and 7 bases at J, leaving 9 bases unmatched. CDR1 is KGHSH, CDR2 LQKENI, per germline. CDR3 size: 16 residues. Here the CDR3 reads CASSPLTGGAGQPQHF. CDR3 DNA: TGTGCCAGCTCACCGTTGACAGGGGGCGCCGGGCAGCCCCAGCATTTT.

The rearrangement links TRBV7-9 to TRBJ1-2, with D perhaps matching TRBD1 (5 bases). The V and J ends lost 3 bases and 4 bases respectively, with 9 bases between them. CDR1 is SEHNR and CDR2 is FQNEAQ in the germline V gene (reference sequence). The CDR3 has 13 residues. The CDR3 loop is CASSLPGIYGYTF. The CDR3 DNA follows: TGTGCCAGCAGCTTGCCAGGGATCTATGGCTACACCTTC.

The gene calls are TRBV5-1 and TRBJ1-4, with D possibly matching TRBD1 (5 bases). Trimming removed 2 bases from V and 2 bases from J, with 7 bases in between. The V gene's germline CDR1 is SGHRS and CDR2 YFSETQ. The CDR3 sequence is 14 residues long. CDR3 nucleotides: TGCGCCAGCAGCTTTCAGGGCACTAATGAAAAACTGTTTTTT. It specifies CASSFQGTNEKLFF.

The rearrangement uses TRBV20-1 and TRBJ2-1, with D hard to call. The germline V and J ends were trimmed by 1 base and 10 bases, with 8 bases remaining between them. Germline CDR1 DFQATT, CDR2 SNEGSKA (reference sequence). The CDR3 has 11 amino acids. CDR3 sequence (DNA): TGCAGTGCTAGAGGAAACTTCGAGCAGTTCTTC. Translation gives CSARGNFEQFF.

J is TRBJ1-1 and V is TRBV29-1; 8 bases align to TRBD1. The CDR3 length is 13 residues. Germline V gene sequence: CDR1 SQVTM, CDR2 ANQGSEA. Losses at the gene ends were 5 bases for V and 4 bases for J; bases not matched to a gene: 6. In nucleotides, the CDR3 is TGCAGCGTTCGACAGGGGTTGGGCACTGAAGCTTTCTTT. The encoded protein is CSVRQGLGTEAFF.

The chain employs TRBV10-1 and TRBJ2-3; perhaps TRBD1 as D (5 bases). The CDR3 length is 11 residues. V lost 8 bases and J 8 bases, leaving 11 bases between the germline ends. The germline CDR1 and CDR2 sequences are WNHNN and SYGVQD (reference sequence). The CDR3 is CASQGSSTQYF. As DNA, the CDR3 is TGCGCCAGCCAGGGTTCTTCTACGCAGTATTTT.

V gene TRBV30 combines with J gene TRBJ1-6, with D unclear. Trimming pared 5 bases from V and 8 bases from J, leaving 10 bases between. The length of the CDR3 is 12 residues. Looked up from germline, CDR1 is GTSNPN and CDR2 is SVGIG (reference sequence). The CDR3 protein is CAWGRGDSPLHF. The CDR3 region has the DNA TGTGCCTGGGGGAGAGGAGATTCACCCCTCCACTTT.

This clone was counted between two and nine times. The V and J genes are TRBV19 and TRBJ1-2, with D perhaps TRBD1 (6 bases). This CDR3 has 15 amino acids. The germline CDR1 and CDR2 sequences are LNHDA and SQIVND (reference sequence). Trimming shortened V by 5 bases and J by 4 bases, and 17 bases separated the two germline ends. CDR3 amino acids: CASSWRGGAGYGYTF. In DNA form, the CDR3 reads TGTGCCAGTAGTTGGAGGGGGGGCGCGGGCTATGGCTACACCTTC.

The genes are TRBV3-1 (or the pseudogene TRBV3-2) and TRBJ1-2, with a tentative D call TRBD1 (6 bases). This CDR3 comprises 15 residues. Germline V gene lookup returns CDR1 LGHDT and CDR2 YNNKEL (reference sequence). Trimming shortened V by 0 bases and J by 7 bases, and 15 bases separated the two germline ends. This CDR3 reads CASSQEKGVSGGYTF. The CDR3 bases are TGTGCCAGCAGCCAAGAAAAGGGGGTCTCGGGTGGCTACACCTTC.

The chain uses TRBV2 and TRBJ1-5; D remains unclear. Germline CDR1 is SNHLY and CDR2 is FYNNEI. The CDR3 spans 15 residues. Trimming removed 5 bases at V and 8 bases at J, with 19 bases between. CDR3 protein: CASSSMLADSEPQHF. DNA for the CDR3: TGTGCCAGCAGTTCTATGCTCGCGGATTCGGAGCCCCAGCATTTT.

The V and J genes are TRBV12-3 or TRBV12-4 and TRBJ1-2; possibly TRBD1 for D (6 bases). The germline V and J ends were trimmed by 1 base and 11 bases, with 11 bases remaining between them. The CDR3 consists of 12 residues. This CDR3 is CASSLGGRTYTF. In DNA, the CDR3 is TGTGCCAGCAGTTTAGGGGGGCGGACTTACACCTTC.

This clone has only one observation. The CDR3 bases are TGTGCCAGCAGCTTCGATCTAGCGGGGGGGACGGATACGCAGTATTTT. It codes for CASSFDLAGGTDTQYF. The V and J genes are TRBV11-2 and TRBJ2-3; 12 bases align to TRBD2. Germline CDR1 SGHAT, CDR2 FQNNGV. The CDR3 spans 16 residues. The V segment lost 3 bases and the J segment 6 bases; nucleotides outside the gene matches: 7.

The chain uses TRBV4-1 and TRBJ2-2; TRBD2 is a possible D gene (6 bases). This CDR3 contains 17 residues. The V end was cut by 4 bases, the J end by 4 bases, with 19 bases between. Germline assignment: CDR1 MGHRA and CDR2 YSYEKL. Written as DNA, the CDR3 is TGCGCCAGCAGCCTCCCACTAGCCAGTGGTATCACCGGGGAGCTGTTTTTT. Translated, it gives CASSLPLASGITGELFF.

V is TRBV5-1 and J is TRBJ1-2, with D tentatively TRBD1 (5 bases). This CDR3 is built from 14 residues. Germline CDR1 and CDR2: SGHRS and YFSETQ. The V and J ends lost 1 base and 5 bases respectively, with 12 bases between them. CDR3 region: CASSLPDSPYGYTF. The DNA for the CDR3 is TGCGCCAGCAGCTTGCCCGACAGTCCGTATGGCTACACCTTC.

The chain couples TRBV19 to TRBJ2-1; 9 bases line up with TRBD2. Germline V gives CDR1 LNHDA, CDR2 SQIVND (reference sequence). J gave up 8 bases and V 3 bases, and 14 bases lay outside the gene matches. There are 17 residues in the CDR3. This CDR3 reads CASSMSWRGLAVHEQFF. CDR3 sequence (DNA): TGTGCCAGTAGTATGAGTTGGCGGGGACTAGCCGTCCATGAGCAGTTCTTC.

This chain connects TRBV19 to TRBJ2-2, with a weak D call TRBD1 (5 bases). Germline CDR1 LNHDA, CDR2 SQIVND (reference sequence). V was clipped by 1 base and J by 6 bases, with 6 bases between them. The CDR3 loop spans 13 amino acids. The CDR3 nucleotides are TGTGCCAGTAGTATAGGGGGCGCCGGGGAGCTGTTTTTT. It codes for CASSIGGAGELFF.